Presented here are 19 T cell receptor beta chains from one specimen sequenced in a study of OX40 agonist ivuxolimab in advanced cancers. Data came from immunoSEQ multiplex PCR; TCRdb stores just in-frame clones and leaves some out. Of under 85,000 clones listed, around 90% are singletons. Specimen: CD4+ or CD8+ T cells sorted from blood, collected in a trial of the OX40 agonist ivuxolimab. Receptors were obtained from an adult with an advanced solid tumor such as melanoma, head and neck, liver or kidney cancer.

The chain is built from TRBV6-4 and TRBJ2-3, with D perhaps TRBD2 (6 bases). This CDR3 contains 15 residues. Germline-derived CDR1 and CDR2 are MRHNA and SNTAGT. Trimming took 4 bases from V and 5 from J, leaving 16 bases between them. The CDR3 is CASSVEGAAGDTQYF. The DNA of the CDR3 is TGTGCCAGCAGTGTGGAGGGTGCGGCGGGAGATACGCAGTATTTT.

The chain recombines TRBV5-6 with TRBJ2-1; D is uncertain. This CDR3 region has 11 residues. Germline V CDR1 and CDR2: SGHDT, YYEEEE. Trimming left V 1 base short and J 6 bases short, with 2 bases between. The CDR3 loop is CASSLFNEQFF. The CDR3 DNA follows: TGTGCCAGCAGCTTGTTCAATGAGCAGTTCTTC. Full variable domain (rest looked up from reference TRBV5-6 and TRBJ2-1): DAGVTQSPTHLIKTRGQQVTLRCSPKSGHDTVSWYQQALGQGPQFIFQYYEEEERQRGNFPDRFSGHQFPNYSSELNVNALLLGDSALYLCASSLFNEQFFGPGTRLTVL.

This clone turned up a few times. This chain joins TRBV7-2 and TRBJ2-7, with 8 bases matching TRBD2. Trimming cost V 1 base and J 1 base; bases outside gene matches: 9. CDR1 is SGHTA, CDR2 FQGNSA, per germline. This CDR3 is 17 amino acids long. The CDR3 nucleotides read TGTGCCAGCAGCTTAGGGTGGCGGGAGGTGCCTTCCTACGAGCAGTACTTC. It is translated as CASSLGWREVPSYEQYF.

The chain carries TRBV10-3 and TRBJ2-1; 11 bases are a match to TRBD2. After removal of 0 bases from V and 3 bases from J, the junction contained 7 bases not matched to a gene. The CDR3 is 18 amino acids. Germline V gene lookup returns CDR1 ENHRY and CDR2 SYGVKD. CDR3 region: CAISESEGLADRYNEQFF. CDR3 nucleotide sequence: TGTGCCATCAGTGAGTCGGAGGGACTAGCGGACCGCTACAATGAGCAGTTCTTC.

The J gene is TRBJ1-5, the V gene TRBV2; 8 bases line up with TRBD1. Germline loops: CDR1 SNHLY, CDR2 FYNNEI. CDR3 length equals 13 residues. The junction had 3 bases not matched to a gene; V was cut back by 6 bases and J by 5 bases. As DNA, the CDR3 is TGTGCCAGCAGGCCGACAGGGGATCAGCCCCAGCATTTT. As protein: CASRPTGDQPQHF.

The chain recombines TRBV12-5 with TRBJ2-1; D is possibly TRBD2 (5 bases). V lost 4 bases, J lost 1 base, and 11 bases lay in between. The germline V gene has CDR1 LGHNT and CDR2 FRNRAP. The CDR3 covers 15 residues. The CDR3 sequence is CASGWGAASYNEQFF. The DNA of the CDR3 is TGTGCTAGTGGTTGGGGAGCGGCTTCCTACAATGAGCAGTTCTTC. Filled out from reference TRBV12-5 and TRBJ2-1, the complete variable domain reads DARVTQTPRHKVTEMGQEVTMRCQPILGHNTVFWYRQTMMQGLELLAYFRNRAPLDDSGMPKDRFSAEMPDATLATLKIQPSEPRDSAVYFCASGWGAASYNEQFFGPGTRLTVL.

The genes are TRBV5-8 and TRBJ1-3; D is ambiguous. Germline V gene data show CDR1 as SGHTS and CDR2 as YDEGEE. The CDR3 covers 18 residues. V gave up 2 bases and J gave up 0 bases, with 18 bases separating them. CDR3 in amino acids: CASSFPGRPLLSGNTIYF. The CDR3 bases are TGTGCCAGCAGCTTCCCGGGCAGGCCGTTGCTCTCTGGAAACACCATATATTTT.

The chain is built from TRBV28 and TRBJ2-2, with D maybe TRBD1 (6 bases). This CDR3 is 17 amino acids long. Trimming pared 2 bases from V and 4 bases from J, leaving 17 bases between. Germline CDR1 reads MDHEN; CDR2 reads SYDVKM. The CDR3 DNA sequence: TGTGCCAGCAGTTTACCTCAACAGGGTGGTGGCACCGGGGAGCTGTTTTTT. Protein product: CASSLPQQGGGTGELFF.

The chain employs TRBV2 and TRBJ1-3; no reliable D call. The CDR3 is made up of 16 amino acids. From germline, CDR1 is SNHLY and CDR2 FYNNEI. V dropped 3 bases and J dropped 0 bases, with 12 bases sitting between them. This CDR3 reads CASSELGPSSGNTIYF. In DNA form, the CDR3 reads TGTGCCAGCAGTGAGTTAGGTCCCTCCTCTGGAAACACCATATATTTT. The variable domain in full, with the rest retrieved from reference TRBV2 and TRBJ1-3, is EPEVTQTPSHQVTQMGQEVILRCVPISNHLYFYWYRQILGQKVEFLVSFYNNEISEKSEIFDDQFSVERPDGSNFTLKIRSTKLEDSAMYFCASSELGPSSGNTIYFGEGSWLTVV.

The V gene is TRBV6-5, the J gene TRBJ2-5; 9 bases match TRBD2. CDR1 is MNHEY and CDR2 is SVGAGI in the germline V gene. Unmatched junction bases numbered 10, after V lost 6 bases and J lost 5 bases. The CDR3 is 15 amino acids. CDR3 nucleotides: TGTGCCAGCAGGCCGGCGGGAGGGGTTCTCGAGACCCAGTACTTC. This sequence encodes CASRPAGGVLETQYF.

The rearrangement uses TRBV5-1 and TRBJ1-1; TRBD1 is a possible D gene (5 bases). This CDR3 has 15 residues. The V end was cut by 2 bases, the J end by 5 bases, with 16 bases between. Germline assignment: CDR1 SGHRS and CDR2 YFSETQ. CDR3 amino acids: CASSFSGGSGTEAFF. CDR3 nucleotides: TGCGCCAGCAGCTTTTCGGGGGGTTCGGGAACTGAAGCTTTCTTT.

This clone was seen once. The chain carries TRBV2 and TRBJ2-1, with 10 positions matching TRBD2. This CDR3 has 15 amino acids. Germline loops: CDR1 SNHLY, CDR2 FYNNEI. The junction had 5 bases not matched to a gene; V was cut back by 4 bases and J by 5 bases. The CDR3 reads CASSVGLAENNEQFF. The CDR3 bases are TGTGCCAGCAGTGTTGGACTAGCGGAAAACAATGAGCAGTTCTTC.

With regard to this clone: This specimen includes other DNA sequences encoding the same CDR3. This chain connects TRBV18 to TRBJ2-5; a possible D gene is TRBD2 (6 bases). The germline V and J ends were trimmed by 3 bases and 2 bases, with 7 bases remaining between them. CDR1 and CDR2 from the germline V gene are KGHSH and LQKENI. The CDR3 is 13 amino acids. The CDR3 protein is CASSPGTQETQYF. CDR3 sequence (DNA): TGTGCCAGCTCACCCGGGACTCAAGAGACCCAGTACTTC.

This clone was recorded only once. The genes are TRBV25-1 and TRBJ2-1; no reliable D call. Trimming cost V 1 base and J 2 bases, with 12 bases left between them. The CDR3 is made up of 16 amino acids. Germline CDR1 reads MGHDK; CDR2 reads SYGVNS. CDR3 region: CASSESGDPTYNEQFF. The CDR3 nucleotides read TGTGCCAGCAGTGAATCTGGCGACCCGACCTACAATGAGCAGTTCTTC.

This clone was counted between two and nine times. This chain joins TRBV6-4 and TRBJ2-3, with 7 positions matching TRBD2. The ends lost 2 bases at V and 4 bases at J; junction bases unmatched: 6. The germline CDR1 and CDR2 sequences are MRHNA and SNTAGT. The CDR3 length is 15 residues. CDR3 sequence reads: CASSDGGRGSDTQYF. CDR3 sequence (DNA): TGTGCCAGCAGTGACGGCGGGAGAGGCTCAGATACGCAGTATTTT.

The chain carries TRBV5-3 and TRBJ2-7; D gene uncertain. TRBV5-3 falls under the ORF class, with uncertain function. The CDR3 sequence is 11 residues long. V lost 4 bases and J lost 6, with 8 bases in between. CDR3 DNA: TGTGCCAGAAGCCCACGCTGCGAGCAGTACTTC. Its translation is CARSPRCEQYF.

The sample holds one count of this clone. This sequence joins TRBV6-1 and TRBJ1-2; D perhaps matches TRBD1 (5 bases). This CDR3 comprises 14 residues. V lost 2 bases and J 1 base, leaving 8 bases between the germline ends. Germline V gene sequence: CDR1 MNHNS, CDR2 SASEGT. CDR3 residues: CASSEIGGNYGYTF. CDR3 nucleotide sequence: TGTGCCAGCAGTGAAATCGGGGGTAACTATGGCTACACCTTC.

This chain links TRBV4-1 with TRBJ1-3; D is perhaps TRBD1 (6 bases). V lost 1 base and J 4 bases, leaving 14 bases between the germline ends. CDR3 length equals 16 residues. The germline CDR1 and CDR2 sequences are MGHRA and YSYEKL. In nucleotides, the CDR3 is TGCGCCAGCAGCCAAGGGCCAGCAGGGGCAGGAAACACCATATATTTT. It encodes CASSQGPAGAGNTIYF.

J is TRBJ2-3 and V is TRBV25-1; 7 bases match TRBD2. Germline values: CDR1 MGHDK, CDR2 SYGVNS. The CDR3 runs to 15 residues. The J segment lost 2 bases and the V segment lost 7 bases, leaving 9 bases of the junction unmatched. This CDR3 is CASIPPGTNTDTQYF. The CDR3 DNA sequence: TGTGCCAGCATACCACCCGGGACTAACACAGATACGCAGTATTTT.